Listed below are T cell receptor beta chains from one sample, sequenced in a study of PD-1 blockade in classical Hodgkin lymphoma. Sequencing used immunoSEQ multiplex PCR; TCRdb keeps in-frame clones, though not all of them. The sample holds approximately 30,000 clones, around 77% seen once. Here the sequenced sample was peripheral blood mononuclear cells (PBMCs), taken before the fourth cycle of nivolumab. The source is a human donor with classical Hodgkin lymphoma. Each CDR3 is given with its conserved first and last residue.

j_call | cdr3_length | v_call | cdr3_aa
TRBJ2-6 | 16 | TRBV18 | CACSGQATGGANVLTF
TRBJ2-7 | 13 | TRBV6-1 | CASSIEVLGEQYF
TRBJ2-7 | 15 | TRBV19 | CASSDLDGGPYEQYF
TRBJ2-1 | 18 | TRBV19 | CASSIRTGVNLAYNEQFF
TRBJ2-1 | 16 | TRBV19 | CASRKPGLPSYNEQFF
TRBJ2-3 | 17 | TRBV28 | CASSLPLTAALTDTQYF
TRBJ2-4 | 14 | TRBV6-4 | CASREDGARGIQYF
TRBJ1-1 | 17 | TRBV5-5 | CASSLAGRFTMNTEAFF
TRBJ2-7 | 16 | TRBV19 | CASSPEPGAGSYEQYF
TRBJ2-1 | 15 | TRBV7-2 | CASSLGSGSRDEQFF
TRBJ2-1 | 16 | TRBV6-5 | CASSYATSGYYNEQFF
TRBJ2-1 | 17 | TRBV7-9 | CASSPRSGTGRYNEQFF
TRBJ1-1 | 14 | TRBV5-4 | CASSLEAGNTEAFF
TRBJ2-1 | 16 | TRBV28 | CASSSTRDTRTGEQFF
TRBJ2-1 | 16 | TRBV10-3 | CAISERGLAGLNEQFF
TRBJ1-2 | 12 | TRBV7-9 | CASSSSFYGYTF
TRBJ1-1 | 16 | TRBV7-9 | CASSFHGTGGRTEAFF
TRBJ1-1 | 12 | TRBV14 | CASSLPGGQAFF
TRBJ2-3 | 18 | TRBV14 | CASSQVGVLAGASDTQYF
TRBJ2-3 | 14 | TRBV19 | CASSKTSGSLTQYF
TRBJ2-1 | 14 | TRBV19 | CASSRGTRSNEQFF
TRBJ2-1 | 13 | TRBV27 | CASGFSEYNEQFF
TRBJ1-2 | 12 | TRBV19 | CASRQGAQGYTF
TRBJ2-7 | 16 | TRBV27 | CASSLDLAGNGYEQYF
TRBJ2-5 | 12 | TRBV7-2 | CASRIVGETQYF
TRBJ1-1 | 16 | TRBV7-9 | CASSLAGGLGNTEAFF
TRBJ1-2 | 14 | TRBV10-2 | CASSQQGINYGYTF
TRBJ1-3 | 16 | TRBV18 | CASSPLDDSSGNTIYF
TRBJ1-1 | 14 | TRBV5-1 | CASSSRQGNTEAFF
TRBJ1-6 | 15 | TRBV14 | CASSRSGTGVPPLHF
TRBJ2-5 | 14 | TRBV15 | CATSRAGNSETQYF
TRBJ2-2 | 14 | TRBV29-1 | CSVEPGAGTGELFF
TRBJ1-4 | 11 | TRBV6-1 | CASSQVGKLFF
TRBJ2-7 | 13 | TRBV25-1 | CASSIGTVHEQYF
TRBJ2-3 | 15 | TRBV6-1 | CASSVLAGFTDTQYF
TRBJ2-1 | 16 | TRBV9 | CASSITGQVPYNEQFF